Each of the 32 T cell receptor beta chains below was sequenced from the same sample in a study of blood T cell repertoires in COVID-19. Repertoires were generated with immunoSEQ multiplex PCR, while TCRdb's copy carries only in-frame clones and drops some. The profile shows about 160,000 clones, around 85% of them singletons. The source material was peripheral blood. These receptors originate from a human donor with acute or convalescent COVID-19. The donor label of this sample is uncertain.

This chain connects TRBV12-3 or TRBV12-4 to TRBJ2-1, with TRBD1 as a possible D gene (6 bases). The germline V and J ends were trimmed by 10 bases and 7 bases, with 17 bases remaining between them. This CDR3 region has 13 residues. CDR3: CATMVGARNEQFF. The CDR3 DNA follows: TGTGCCACCATGGTGGGGGCGCGGAATGAGCAGTTCTTC.

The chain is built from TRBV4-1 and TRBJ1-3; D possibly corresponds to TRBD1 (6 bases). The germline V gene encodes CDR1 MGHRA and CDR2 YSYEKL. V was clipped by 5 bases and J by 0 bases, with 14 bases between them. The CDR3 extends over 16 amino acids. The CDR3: CASSSGQTGSGNTIYF. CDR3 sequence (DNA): TGCGCCAGCAGCAGCGGACAGACTGGCTCTGGAAACACCATATATTTT.

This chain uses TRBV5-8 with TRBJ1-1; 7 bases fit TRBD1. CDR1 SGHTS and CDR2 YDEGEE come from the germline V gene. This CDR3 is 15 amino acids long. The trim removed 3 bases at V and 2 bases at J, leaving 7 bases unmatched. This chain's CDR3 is CASSSQGTVNTEAFF. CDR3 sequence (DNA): TGTGCCAGCAGCTCGCAAGGGACAGTCAACACTGAAGCTTTCTTT.

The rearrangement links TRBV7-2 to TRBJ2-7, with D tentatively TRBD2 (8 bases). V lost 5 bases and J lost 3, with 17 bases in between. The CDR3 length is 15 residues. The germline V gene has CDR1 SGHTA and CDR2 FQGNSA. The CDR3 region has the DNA TGTGCCAGCAGCCGGGAGGGGGCGTTATACTACGAGCAGTACTTC. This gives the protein CASSREGALYYEQYF.

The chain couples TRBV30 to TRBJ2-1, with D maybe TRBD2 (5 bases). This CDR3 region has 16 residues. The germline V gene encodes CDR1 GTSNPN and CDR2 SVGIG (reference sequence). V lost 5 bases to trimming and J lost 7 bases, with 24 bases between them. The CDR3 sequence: CAWGGPGFSSTNEQFF. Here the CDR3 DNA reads TGTGCCTGGGGAGGACCCGGGTTTAGCTCGACGAATGAGCAGTTCTTC.

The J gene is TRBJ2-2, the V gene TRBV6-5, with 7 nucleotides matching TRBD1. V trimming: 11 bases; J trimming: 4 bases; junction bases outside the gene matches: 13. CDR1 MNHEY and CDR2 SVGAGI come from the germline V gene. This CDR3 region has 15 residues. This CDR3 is CAAARAGGITGELFF. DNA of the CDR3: TGTGCCGCAGCCAGGGCAGGGGGAATCACCGGGGAGCTGTTTTTT.

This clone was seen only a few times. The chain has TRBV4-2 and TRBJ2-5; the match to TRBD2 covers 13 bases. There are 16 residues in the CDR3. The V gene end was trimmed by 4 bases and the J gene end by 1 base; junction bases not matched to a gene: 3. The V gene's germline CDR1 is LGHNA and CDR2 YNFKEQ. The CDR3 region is CASSLRLAGGQETQYF. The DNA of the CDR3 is TGTGCCAGCAGCCTACGACTAGCGGGGGGCCAAGAGACCCAGTACTTC.

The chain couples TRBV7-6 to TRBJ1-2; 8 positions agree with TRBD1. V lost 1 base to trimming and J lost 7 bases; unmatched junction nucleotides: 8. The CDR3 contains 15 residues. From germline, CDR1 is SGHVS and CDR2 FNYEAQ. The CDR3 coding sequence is TGTGCCAGCAGCTTAGGGGACAGGTGTATCCCTGGCTACACCTTC. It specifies CASSLGDRCIPGYTF. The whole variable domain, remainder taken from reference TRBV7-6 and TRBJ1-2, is GAGVSQSPRYKVTKRGQDVALRCDPISGHVSLYWYRQALGQGPEFLTYFNYEAQQDKSGLPNDRFSAERPEGSISTLTIQRTEQRDSAMYRCASSLGDRCIPGYTFGSGTRLTVV.

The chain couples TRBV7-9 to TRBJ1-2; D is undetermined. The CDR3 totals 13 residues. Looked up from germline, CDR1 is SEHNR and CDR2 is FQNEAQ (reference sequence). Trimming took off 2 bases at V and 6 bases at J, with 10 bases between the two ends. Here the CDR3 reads CASSLFKSDGYTF. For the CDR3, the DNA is TGTGCCAGCAGCTTATTCAAATCGGATGGCTACACCTTC.

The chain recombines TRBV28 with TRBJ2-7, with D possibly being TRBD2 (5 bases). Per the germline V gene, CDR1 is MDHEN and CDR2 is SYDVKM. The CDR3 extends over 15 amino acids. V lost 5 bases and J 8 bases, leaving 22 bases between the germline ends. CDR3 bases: TGTGCCAGCAGTCTCCAAGGTATAACCGGGAAAAAGCAGTACTTC. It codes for CASSLQGITGKKQYF.

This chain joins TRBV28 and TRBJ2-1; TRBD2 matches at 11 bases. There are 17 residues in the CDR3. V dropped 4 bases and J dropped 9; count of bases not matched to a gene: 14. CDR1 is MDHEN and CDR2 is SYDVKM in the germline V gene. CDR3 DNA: TGTGCCAGCAGTTCCCAGTTAGTAGCGGGGGGGCCCGGTGAGCAGTTCTTC. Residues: CASSSQLVAGGPGEQFF.

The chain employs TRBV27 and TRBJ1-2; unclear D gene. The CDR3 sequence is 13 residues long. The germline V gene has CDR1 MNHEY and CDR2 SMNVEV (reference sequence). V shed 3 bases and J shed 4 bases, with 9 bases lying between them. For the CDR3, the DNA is TGTGCCAGCAGTTTGGAGGTTGGCTATGGCTACACCTTC. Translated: CASSLEVGYGYTF.

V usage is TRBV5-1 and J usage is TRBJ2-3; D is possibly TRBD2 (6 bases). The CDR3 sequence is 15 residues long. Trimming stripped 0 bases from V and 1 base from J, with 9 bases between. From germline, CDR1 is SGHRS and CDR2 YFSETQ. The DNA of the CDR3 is TGCGCCAGCAGCTTGGCGGGGGTGGGCACAGATACGCAGTATTTT. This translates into CASSLAGVGTDTQYF.

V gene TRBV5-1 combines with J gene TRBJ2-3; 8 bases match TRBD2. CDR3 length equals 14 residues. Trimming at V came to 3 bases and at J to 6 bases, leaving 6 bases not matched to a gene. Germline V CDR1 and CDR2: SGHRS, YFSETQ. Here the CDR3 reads CASSSRGVSDTQYF. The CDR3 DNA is TGCGCCAGCAGCTCGCGGGGGGTTTCGGATACGCAGTATTTT. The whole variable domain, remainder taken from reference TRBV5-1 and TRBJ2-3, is KAGVTQTPRYLIKTRGQQVTLSCSPISGHRSVSWYQQTPGQGLQFLFEYFSETQRNKGNFPGRFSGRQFSNSRSEMNVSTLELGDSALYLCASSSRGVSDTQYFGPGTRLTVL.

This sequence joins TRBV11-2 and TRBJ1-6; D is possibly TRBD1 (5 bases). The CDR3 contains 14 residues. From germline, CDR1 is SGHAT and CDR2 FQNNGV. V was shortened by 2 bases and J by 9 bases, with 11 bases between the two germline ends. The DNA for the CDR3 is TGTGCCAGCAGCTTATCAGGGATGGGTTCACCCCTCCACTTT. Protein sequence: CASSLSGMGSPLHF.

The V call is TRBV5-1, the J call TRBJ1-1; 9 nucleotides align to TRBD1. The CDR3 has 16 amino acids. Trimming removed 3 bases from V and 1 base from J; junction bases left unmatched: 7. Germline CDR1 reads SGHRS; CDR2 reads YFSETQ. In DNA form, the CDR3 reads TGCGCCAGCAGCTCCGGACAGGGGAACGGGAACACTGAAGCTTTCTTT. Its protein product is CASSSGQGNGNTEAFF. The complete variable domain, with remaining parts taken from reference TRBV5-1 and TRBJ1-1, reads KAGVTQTPRYLIKTRGQQVTLSCSPISGHRSVSWYQQTPGQGLQFLFEYFSETQRNKGNFPGRFSGRQFSNSRSEMNVSTLELGDSALYLCASSSGQGNGNTEAFFGQGTRLTVV.

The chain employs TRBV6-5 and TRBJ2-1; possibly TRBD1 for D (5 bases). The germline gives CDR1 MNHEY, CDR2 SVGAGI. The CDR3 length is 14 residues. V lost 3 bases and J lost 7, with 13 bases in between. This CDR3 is CASSYGGRVNEQFF. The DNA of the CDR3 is TGTGCCAGCAGTTATGGTGGCAGGGTGAATGAGCAGTTCTTC.

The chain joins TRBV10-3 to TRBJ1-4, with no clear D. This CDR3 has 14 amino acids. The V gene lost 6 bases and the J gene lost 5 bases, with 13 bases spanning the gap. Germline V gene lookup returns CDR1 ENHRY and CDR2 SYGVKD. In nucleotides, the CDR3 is TGTGCCATCAGCCCAGCGGACGGAAATGAAAAACTGTTTTTT. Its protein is CAISPADGNEKLFF.

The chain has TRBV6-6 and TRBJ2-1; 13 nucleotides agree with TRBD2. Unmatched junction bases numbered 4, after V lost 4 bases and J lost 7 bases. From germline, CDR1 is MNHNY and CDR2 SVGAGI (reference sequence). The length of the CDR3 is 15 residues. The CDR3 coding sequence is TGTGCCAGCAGTTCACTAGCGGGGGGGCTTAATGAGCAGTTCTTC. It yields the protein CASSSLAGGLNEQFF.

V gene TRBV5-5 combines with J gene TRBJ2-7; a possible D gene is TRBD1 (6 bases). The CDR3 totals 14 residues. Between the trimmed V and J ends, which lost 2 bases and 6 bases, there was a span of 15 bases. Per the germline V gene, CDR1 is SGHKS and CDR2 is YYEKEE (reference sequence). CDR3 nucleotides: TGTGCCAGCAGCTTTAGTCAGGGGTTGGGCGAGCAGTACTTC. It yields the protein CASSFSQGLGEQYF.

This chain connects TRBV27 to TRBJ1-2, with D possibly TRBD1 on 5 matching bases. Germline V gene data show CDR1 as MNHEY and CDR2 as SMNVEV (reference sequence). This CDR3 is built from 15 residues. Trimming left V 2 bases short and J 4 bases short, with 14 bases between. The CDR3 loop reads CASSLGAGWGYGYTF. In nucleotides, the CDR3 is TGTGCCAGCAGTTTAGGGGCAGGGTGGGGCTATGGCTACACCTTC.

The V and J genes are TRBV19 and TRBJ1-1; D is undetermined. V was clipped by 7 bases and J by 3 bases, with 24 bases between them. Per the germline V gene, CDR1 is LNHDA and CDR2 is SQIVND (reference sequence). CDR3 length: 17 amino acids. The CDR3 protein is CASNSAKRGGLDTEAFF. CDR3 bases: TGTGCCAGTAATTCCGCCAAGAGAGGAGGGTTGGACACTGAAGCTTTCTTT.

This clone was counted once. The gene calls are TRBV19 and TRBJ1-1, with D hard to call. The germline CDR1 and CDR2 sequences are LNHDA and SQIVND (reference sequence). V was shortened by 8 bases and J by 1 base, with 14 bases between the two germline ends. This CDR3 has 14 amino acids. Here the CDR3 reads CASVGLGGNTEAFF. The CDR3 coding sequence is TGTGCCAGTGTCGGACTGGGCGGGAACACTGAAGCTTTCTTT.

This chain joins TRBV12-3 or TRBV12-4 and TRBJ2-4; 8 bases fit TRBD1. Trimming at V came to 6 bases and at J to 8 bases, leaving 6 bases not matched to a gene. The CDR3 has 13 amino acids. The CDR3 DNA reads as TGTGCCAGCAGGGAGGACAGGGAGGACATTCAGTACTTC. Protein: CASREDREDIQYF.

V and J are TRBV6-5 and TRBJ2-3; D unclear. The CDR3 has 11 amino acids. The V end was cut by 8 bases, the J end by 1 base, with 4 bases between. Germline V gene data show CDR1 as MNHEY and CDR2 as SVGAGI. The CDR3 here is CASGRTDTQYF. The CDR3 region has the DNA TGTGCCAGCGGGCGCACAGATACGCAGTATTTT.

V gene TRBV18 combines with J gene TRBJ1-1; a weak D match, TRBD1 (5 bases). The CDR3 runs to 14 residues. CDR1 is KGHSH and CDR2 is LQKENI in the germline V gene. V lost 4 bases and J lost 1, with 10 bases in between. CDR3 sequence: CASSRDRQNTEAFF. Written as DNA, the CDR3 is TGTGCCAGCTCACGCGACAGACAGAACACTGAAGCTTTCTTT.

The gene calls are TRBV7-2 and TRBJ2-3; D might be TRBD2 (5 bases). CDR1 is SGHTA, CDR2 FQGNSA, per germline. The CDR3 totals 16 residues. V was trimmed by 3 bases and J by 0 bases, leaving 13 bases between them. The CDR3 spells CASSLPGVTSTDTQYF. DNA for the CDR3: TGTGCCAGCAGCTTGCCCGGGGTAACTAGCACAGATACGCAGTATTTT.

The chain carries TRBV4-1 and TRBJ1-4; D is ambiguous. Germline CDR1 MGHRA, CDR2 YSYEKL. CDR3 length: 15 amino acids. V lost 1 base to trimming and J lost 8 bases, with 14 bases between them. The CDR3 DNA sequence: TGCGCCAGCAGCCAAGTCGAACGGGATAGAGAAAAACTGTTTTTT. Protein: CASSQVERDREKLFF.

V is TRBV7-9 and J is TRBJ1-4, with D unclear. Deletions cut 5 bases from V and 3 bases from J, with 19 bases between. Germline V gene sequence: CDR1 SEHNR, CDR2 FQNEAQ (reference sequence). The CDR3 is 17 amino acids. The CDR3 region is CASSPRLSAASNEKLFF. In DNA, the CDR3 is TGTGCCAGCAGCCCGAGATTATCTGCAGCGTCTAATGAAAAACTGTTTTTT.

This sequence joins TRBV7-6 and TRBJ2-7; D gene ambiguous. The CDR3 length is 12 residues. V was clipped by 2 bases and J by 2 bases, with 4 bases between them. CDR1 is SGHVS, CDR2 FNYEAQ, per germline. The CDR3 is CASSLLPYEQYF. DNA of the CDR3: TGTGCCAGCAGCTTACTCCCCTACGAGCAGTACTTC.

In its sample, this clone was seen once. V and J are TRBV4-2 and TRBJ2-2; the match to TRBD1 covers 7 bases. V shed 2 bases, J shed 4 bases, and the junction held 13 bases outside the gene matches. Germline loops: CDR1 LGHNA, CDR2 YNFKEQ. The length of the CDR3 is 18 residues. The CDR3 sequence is CASSQFTGVRVGTGELFF. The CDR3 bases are TGTGCCAGCAGCCAATTTACAGGGGTTAGAGTAGGCACCGGGGAGCTGTTTTTT.

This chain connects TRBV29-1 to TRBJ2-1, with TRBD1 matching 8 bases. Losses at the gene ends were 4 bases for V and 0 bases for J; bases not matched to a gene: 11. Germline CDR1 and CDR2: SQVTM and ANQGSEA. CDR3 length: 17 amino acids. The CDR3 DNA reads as TGCAGCGTTGCTCGTTTTCAGGGGGCTAGCTCCTACAATGAGCAGTTCTTC. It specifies CSVARFQGASSYNEQFF.